These 13 T cell receptor beta chains share one sample of origin, sequenced in a study of OX40 agonist ivuxolimab in advanced cancers. Using immunoSEQ multiplex PCR, the repertoire was profiled, and TCRdb retains in-frame clones only, with some absent. Among under 150,000 clones listed, about 93% were seen once. The material sequenced was CD4+ or CD8+ T cells sorted from blood, taken in a trial of the OX40 agonist ivuxolimab. The receptors were gathered from an adult with an advanced solid tumor such as melanoma, head and neck, liver or kidney cancer.

The chain combines TRBV19 with TRBJ1-2; D is possibly TRBD1 (5 bases). The V end lost 7 bases, the J end lost 8 bases, and 14 bases lay between the germline ends. The length of the CDR3 is 12 residues. The V gene's germline CDR1 is LNHDA and CDR2 SQIVND (reference sequence). The CDR3: CASTTEWGGYTF. CDR3 nucleotides: TGTGCCAGTACCACAGAGTGGGGGGGCTACACCTTC.

This clone was seen a few times. The chain's CDR3 is CATQSVRGSPLHF. The CDR3 region has the DNA TGCGCCACCCAGTCGGTGAGAGGATCACCCCTCCACTTT. V usage is TRBV10-1 and J usage is TRBJ1-6; no clear D gene. CDR1 WNHNN and CDR2 SYGVQD come from the germline V gene (reference sequence). Between the trimmed V and J ends, which lost 10 bases and 10 bases, there was a span of 17 bases. This CDR3 is built from 13 residues.

This chain joins TRBV2 and TRBJ2-1; TRBD2 might be the D (6 bases). Germline CDR1 and CDR2: SNHLY and FYNNEI. Trimming took 2 bases from V and 4 from J, leaving 12 bases between them. The CDR3 runs to 15 residues. CDR3 residues: CASSERLALYNEQFF. DNA for the CDR3: TGTGCCAGCAGTGAACGGCTAGCGTTATACAATGAGCAGTTCTTC.

The CDR3 nucleotides read TGCGCCAGCAGCCCGGCTCGACCGGGTACGCAGTATTTT. Its translation: CASSPARPGTQYF. The rearrangement joins TRBV5-1 to TRBJ2-3; D not resolved. CDR1 SGHRS and CDR2 YFSETQ come from the germline V gene. The length of the CDR3 is 13 residues. Trimming shortened V by 4 bases and J by 8 bases, and 14 bases separated the two germline ends.

This clone is a singleton in its sample. J is TRBJ1-2 and V is TRBV9, with unresolved D. Germline CDR1 reads SGDLS; CDR2 reads YYNGEE. This CDR3 region has 12 residues. V lost 0 bases and J 8 bases, leaving 8 bases between the germline ends. CDR3 sequence: CASSVGPDGYTF. CDR3 DNA sequence: TGTGCCAGCAGCGTAGGACCGGACGGCTACACCTTC.

The rearrangement links TRBV27 to TRBJ2-1; 11 positions match TRBD2. Germline V gives CDR1 MNHEY, CDR2 SMNVEV (reference sequence). The CDR3 contains 14 residues. Germline trimming cut 6 bases from V and 8 bases from J; bases unmatched to any gene: 6. As DNA, the CDR3 is TGTGCCAGCAGGATAGCGGGAGGGCCGCATGAGCAGTTCTTC. It encodes CASRIAGGPHEQFF.

The chain combines TRBV7-2 with TRBJ1-2, with 8 nucleotides matching TRBD1. This CDR3 comprises 17 residues. Losses at the gene ends were 4 bases for V and 6 bases for J; bases not matched to a gene: 16. Germline assignment: CDR1 SGHTA and CDR2 FQGNSA. CDR3 region: CASSSPLVGRGQDGYTF. CDR3 coding DNA: TGTGCCAGCAGCTCCCCCCTAGTTGGCAGGGGGCAGGATGGCTACACCTTC.

This chain uses TRBV29-1 with TRBJ1-2; weak D call: TRBD1 (6 bases). Trimming removed 5 bases from V and 5 bases from J, with 12 bases in between. Germline V gene sequence: CDR1 SQVTM, CDR2 ANQGSEA. The CDR3 sequence is 12 residues long. The CDR3 sequence: CSVSSQGYGYTF. The CDR3 DNA reads TGCAGCGTTTCCTCCCAGGGGTATGGCTACACCTTC.

This chain joins TRBV19 and TRBJ1-2; 9 nucleotides agree with TRBD1. Trimming removed 6 bases from V and 7 bases from J; junction bases left unmatched: 12. Germline CDR1 is LNHDA and CDR2 is SQIVND (reference sequence). The CDR3 runs 15 residues. In DNA, the CDR3 is TGTGCCAGTAGCCCCACAGGGGGCCCAGTCGGTGGCTACACCTTC. This codes for CASSPTGGPVGGYTF.

The V call is TRBV5-1, the J call TRBJ2-7; 12 bases align to TRBD1. The length of the CDR3 is 15 residues. The germline CDR1 and CDR2 sequences are SGHRS and YFSETQ. J lost 5 bases, V lost 4 bases, and 7 bases had no gene match. The CDR3 nucleotides are TGCGCCAGCAGCGCACCGGGACAGGGGGCCCACGAGCAGTACTTC. Amino acid sequence: CASSAPGQGAHEQYF. The variable domain in full, with the rest retrieved from reference TRBV5-1 and TRBJ2-7, is KAGVTQTPRYLIKTRGQQVTLSCSPISGHRSVSWYQQTPGQGLQFLFEYFSETQRNKGNFPGRFSGRQFSNSRSEMNVSTLELGDSALYLCASSAPGQGAHEQYFGPGTRLTVT.

The chain uses TRBV25-1 and TRBJ1-2, with D perhaps TRBD1 (5 bases). Looked up from germline, CDR1 is MGHDK and CDR2 is SYGVNS. The CDR3 is 13 residues long. V lost 1 base, J lost 8 bases, and 11 bases lay in between. For the CDR3, the DNA is TGTGCCAGCAGTGAATTCCTTGGGGGGGGCTACACCTTC. Translated, it gives CASSEFLGGGYTF.

The rearrangement uses TRBV28 and TRBJ1-2, with no clear D. Trimming stripped 2 bases from V and 8 bases from J, with 15 bases between. Germline CDR1 is MDHEN and CDR2 is SYDVKM. The CDR3 is 14 amino acids. The CDR3 loop is CASSLPGVVGGYTF. The CDR3 nucleotides are TGTGCCAGCAGTTTACCCGGCGTCGTGGGGGGCTACACCTTC.

A note on this clone: Other DNA sequences of this sample code for an identical CDR3. The chain uses TRBV6-6 and TRBJ1-2, with D hard to call. Trimming took 3 bases from V and 1 from J, leaving 12 bases between them. Germline V gene sequence: CDR1 MNHNY, CDR2 SVGAGI (reference sequence). CDR3 size: 15 residues. The CDR3 loop is CASSYPPPDNYGYTF. The CDR3 DNA sequence: TGTGCCAGCAGTTATCCCCCCCCAGATAACTATGGCTACACCTTC.